This entry lists 10 T cell receptor beta chains sequenced from one sample in a study of cytomegalovirus exposure and HLA in healthy donors (dated by TCRdb to the late 2010s). The library was obtained by the immunoSEQ multiplex PCR assay. For the multiplex PCR, a mixture combining 60 forward primers for TCR Vbeta segments and 13 reverse primers for TCR Jbeta segments was used. In its TCRdb copy, this immuneACCESS table keeps in-frame sequences only and misses some clones. Where compared with another copy, unresolved V genes explain less than half of these, and the others have no known cause. The sample data list approximately 140,000 clones, and 75% to 80% of these were observed just once. The ten most abundant clones make up approximately 4% of the sample. Sequencing input: PBMCs. These receptors were obtained from a man aged 18 to 30 in good health and CMV-seronegative.

J is TRBJ2-7 and V is TRBV7-5; the table names TRBD1, a call not compared with the DNA. TRBV7-5 is deemed a pseudogene. The CDR3 covers 15 residues. The CDR3 coding sequence is TGTGTCAGAAGCCCAGTCACCATAAACCCGTACGAGCAGTACTTC. Translation gives CVRSPVTINPYEQYF.

This rearrangement joins TRBV2 to TRBJ1-2, with a weak D call TRBD1 (6 bases). The CDR3 consists of 14 residues. V dropped 8 bases and J dropped 8 bases, with 21 bases sitting between them. Germline lookup yields CDR1 SNHLY and CDR2 FYNNEI. The DNA for the CDR3 is TGTGCCAGCGGATTGGGGGCCTCAAGGATGGGCTACACCTTC. Its translation is CASGLGASRMGYTF.

This rearrangement joins TRBV5-1 to TRBJ1-1; unclear D gene. The CDR3 has 13 amino acids. With 1 base removed from V and 6 bases from J, the gap between germline ends came to 10 bases. The germline gives CDR1 SGHRS, CDR2 YFSETQ. The chain's CDR3 is CASSLLGRSEAFF. The CDR3 DNA reads as TGCGCCAGCAGCTTGTTGGGCAGGTCTGAAGCTTTCTTT.

This clone appeared a few times. The genes are TRBV28 and TRBJ2-3; the match to TRBD2 covers 10 bases. The CDR3 loop spans 16 amino acids. V dropped 7 bases and J dropped 2; count of bases not matched to a gene: 9. Germline V gene sequence: CDR1 MDHEN, CDR2 SYDVKM. The CDR3 here is CASTQLAGTLTDTQYF. Written as DNA, the CDR3 is TGTGCCAGCACCCAACTAGCGGGAACCCTCACAGATACGCAGTATTTT.

The chain couples TRBV9 to TRBJ2-5; 9 bases map to TRBD2. The J call may be wrong; the DNA end is better matched by TRBJ2-7. The length of the CDR3 is 14 residues. Germline-derived CDR1 and CDR2 are SGDLS and YYNGEE. The CDR3 DNA sequence: TGTGCCAGCAGCGTAGGGGGACTAGCCTCCGAGCAGTACTTC. Protein: CASSVGGLASEQYF.

The rearrangement links TRBV6-1 to TRBJ2-7, with D perhaps matching TRBD2 (5 bases). Per the germline V gene, CDR1 is MNHNS and CDR2 is SASEGT. This CDR3 region has 16 residues. V lost 2 bases and J 0 bases, leaving 14 bases between the germline ends. The CDR3 protein is CASSESGVILSYEQYF. The CDR3 DNA is TGTGCCAGCAGTGAATCCGGGGTTATCCTCTCCTACGAGCAGTACTTC.

This chain uses TRBV7-6 with TRBJ1-4; no clear D. V gave up 5 bases and J gave up 3 bases, with 10 bases separating them. CDR1 is SGHVS, CDR2 FNYEAQ, per germline. The CDR3 consists of 14 residues. CDR3 bases: TGTGCCAGCAGCCCCGGGTTCTCTAATGAAAAACTGTTTTTT. Translation gives CASSPGFSNEKLFF.

The V gene is TRBV9, the J gene TRBJ2-3; TRBD1 matches at 8 bases. Germline loops: CDR1 SGDLS, CDR2 YYNGEE. V shed 3 bases and J 3 bases; nucleotides not matched to a gene: 3. The CDR3 is made up of 14 amino acids. Written as DNA, the CDR3 is TGTGCCAGCAGCGCACGGACAGGGACAGATACGCAGTATTTT. It is translated as CASSARTGTDTQYF.

This clone has just one count. V is TRBV4-2 and J is TRBJ1-5, with TRBD1 as a possible D gene (5 bases). This CDR3 spans 15 amino acids. CDR1 is LGHNA, CDR2 YNFKEQ, per germline. Trimming cost V 4 bases and J 7 bases, with 17 bases left between them. DNA of the CDR3: TGTGCCAGCAGCCCCCGGCAGGGTCTAGGCCAGCCCCAGCATTTT. The encoded protein is CASSPRQGLGQPQHF.

The V gene is TRBV7-9, the J gene TRBJ2-1; a possible D gene is TRBD2 (6 bases). Per germline, CDR1 SEHNR and CDR2 FQNEAQ (reference sequence). Trimming removed 9 bases at V and 0 bases at J, with 9 bases between. The CDR3 covers 13 residues. In nucleotides, the CDR3 is TGTGCCAGTGGGGGGAGCTCCTACAATGAGCAGTTCTTC. Protein: CASGGSSYNEQFF.